This T cell receptor beta chain was found in a study of control samples from healthy donors and cancer patients. This clone occurred once. V lost 6 bases, J lost 7 bases, and 11 bases lay in between. The germline V gene encodes CDR1 MDHEN and CDR2 SYDVKM. The CDR3 is 12 residues long. Generated by immunoSEQ multiplex PCR, the TCRdb table keeps only in-frame clones and is missing some. This sample has approximately 170,000 clones, with around 91% found just once. The source material was blood. This receptor was identified in a woman aged 25 to 45 in good health. The V and J genes are TRBV28 and TRBJ2-3; D perhaps matches TRBD2 (6 bases). The CDR3 spells CASSQGLYTQYF. The CDR3 nucleotides read TGTGCCAGCAGCCAGGGACTTTATACGCAGTATTTT.